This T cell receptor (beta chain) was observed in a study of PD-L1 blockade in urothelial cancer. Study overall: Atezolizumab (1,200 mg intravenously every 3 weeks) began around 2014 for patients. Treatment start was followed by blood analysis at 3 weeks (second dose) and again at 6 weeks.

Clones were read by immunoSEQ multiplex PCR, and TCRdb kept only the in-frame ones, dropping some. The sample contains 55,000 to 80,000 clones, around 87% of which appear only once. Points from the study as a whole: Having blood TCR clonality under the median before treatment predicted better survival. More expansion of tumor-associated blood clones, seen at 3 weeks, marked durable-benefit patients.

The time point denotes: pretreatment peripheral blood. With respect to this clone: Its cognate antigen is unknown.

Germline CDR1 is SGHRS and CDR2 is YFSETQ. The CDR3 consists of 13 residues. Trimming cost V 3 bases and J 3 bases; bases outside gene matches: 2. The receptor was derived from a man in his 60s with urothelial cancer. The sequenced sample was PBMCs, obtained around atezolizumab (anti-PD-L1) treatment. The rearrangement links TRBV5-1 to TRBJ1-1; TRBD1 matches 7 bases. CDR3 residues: CASSSQGDTEAFF. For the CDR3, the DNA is TGCGCCAGCAGCTCGCAGGGGGACACTGAAGCTTTCTTT.